Listed here are 3 T cell receptor beta chains from one sample, sequenced in a study of identical twins. TCRdb processed the 5' RACE reads anew with MiXCR; each CDR3 protein has one entry. The sample shows approximately 890,000 distinct CDR3 sequences, about 12% of them seen only once. Another study also made use of these data, one on yellow fever vaccine responses in identical twins.

Sequenced material: PBMCs. Every receptor here comes from a woman between 18 and 30 years old in good health.

This clonotype was seen a few times. This chain links TRBV5-5 with TRBJ2-2, with 9 bases lining up with TRBD1. This CDR3 region has 15 residues. The germline CDR1 and CDR2 sequences are SGHKS and YYEKEE (reference sequence). J lost 4 bases, V lost 3 bases, and 4 bases had no gene match. Written as DNA, the CDR3 is TGTGCCAGCAGCTGGGGGACAGGGCGCACCGGGGAGCTGTTTTTT. This encodes CASSWGTGRTGELFF.

Only a few counts were recorded for this clonotype. The chain carries TRBV29-1 and TRBJ2-1; D gene uncertain. The germline V gene encodes CDR1 SQVTM and CDR2 ANQGSEA. The V and J ends lost 4 bases and 5 bases respectively, with 18 bases between them. This CDR3 comprises 15 residues. The CDR3 spells CSVVATRQENNEQFF. The DNA of the CDR3 is TGCAGCGTTGTGGCGACACGCCAAGAGAACAATGAGCAGTTCTTC.

This clonotype was seen more than once but under ten times. The chain links TRBV20-1 to TRBJ2-1, with a tentative D call TRBD2 (6 bases). This CDR3 is built from 12 residues. Germline V gives CDR1 DFQATT, CDR2 SNEGSKA (reference sequence). V shed 3 bases and J shed 6 bases, with 9 bases lying between them. CDR3 bases: TGCAGTGCTAGGGGGGGACCCAATGAGCAGTTCTTC. Its translation: CSARGGPNEQFF.